This T cell receptor beta chain was obtained from a study of chemoradiotherapy in HPV16-positive cancers. This clone came up once. The method was immunoSEQ multiplex PCR; TCRdb's version includes in-frame clones alone and lacks a portion of them. This sample has roughly 34,000 clones, with approximately 86% found just once. This CDR3 comprises 17 residues. Unmatched junction bases numbered 9, after V lost 1 base and J lost 4 bases. From germline, CDR1 is SGHDN and CDR2 FVKESK. The sequence came from a human donor with HPV-associated anogenital cancer. The source material was blood, sampled from a patient who underwent chemoradiotherapy. This chain connects TRBV14 to TRBJ2-1; 8 bases agree with TRBD2. The CDR3 region has the DNA TGTGCCAGCAGCCAAGCGATTACTAGCGGAGCGTACAATGAGCAGTTCTTC. Translating gives CASSQAITSGAYNEQFF.